Listed here are 17 T cell receptor beta chains from one sample, sequenced in a study of blood T cell repertoires in COVID-19. Sequencing was performed with immunoSEQ multiplex PCR; in TCRdb, only in-frame clones are kept and a portion is missing. The sample holds around 150,000 clones, 85% to 95% seen once. The sequencing input was peripheral blood. All receptors come from an older woman with COVID-19, enrolled during active disease.

The V call is TRBV5-1, the J call TRBJ1-2, with unresolved D. Trimming took 0 bases from V and 8 from J, leaving 14 bases between them. CDR3 length: 14 amino acids. CDR1 and CDR2 from the germline V gene are SGHRS and YFSETQ. CDR3 residues: CASSLAAGSGGYTF. The CDR3, as DNA: TGCGCCAGCAGCTTGGCGGCGGGGAGCGGCGGCTACACCTTC.

V gene TRBV3-1 (or the pseudogene TRBV3-2) combines with J gene TRBJ1-2, with a tentative D call TRBD1 (5 bases). The CDR3 covers 15 residues. The V end was cut by 0 bases, the J end by 8 bases, with 16 bases between. Germline loops: CDR1 LGHDT, CDR2 YNNKEL (reference sequence). The CDR3 reads CASSQDLGARRGYTF. In DNA, the CDR3 is TGTGCCAGCAGCCAAGATCTTGGGGCAAGGAGAGGCTACACCTTC.

The rearrangement links TRBV19 to TRBJ2-7, with D possibly TRBD2 on 6 matching bases. The CDR3 is made up of 13 amino acids. Trimming left V 2 bases short and J 6 bases short, with 11 bases between. Germline V lookup: CDR1 LNHDA, CDR2 SQIVND (reference sequence). CDR3 coding DNA: TGTGCCAGTAGTATAACTGGGGGGTTCGAGCAGTACTTC. Its translation: CASSITGGFEQYF.

The chain carries TRBV6-5 and TRBJ2-5; TRBD1 might be the D (6 bases). This CDR3 is 14 amino acids long. Trimming pared 2 bases from V and 2 bases from J, leaving 9 bases between. From germline, CDR1 is MNHEY and CDR2 SVGAGI. The CDR3 region is CASSYTGTQETQYF. CDR3 DNA: TGTGCCAGCAGTTACACCGGGACACAAGAGACCCAGTACTTC.

The V call is TRBV28, the J call TRBJ1-4; 10 nucleotides agree with TRBD1. V trimming: 7 bases; J trimming: 6 bases; junction bases outside the gene matches: 14. There are 17 residues in the CDR3. The germline V gene encodes CDR1 MDHEN and CDR2 SYDVKM. CDR3 in DNA: TGTGCCAGCACCCGGGACAGGGGTAATCCGGGGGATGAAAAACTGTTTTTT. Translation gives CASTRDRGNPGDEKLFF.

The chain links TRBV5-4 to TRBJ2-5; a possible D gene is TRBD1 (6 bases). Trimming cost V 4 bases and J 2 bases, with 21 bases left between them. The CDR3 runs 17 residues. The germline V gene encodes CDR1 SGHNT and CDR2 YYREEE (reference sequence). The CDR3 loop is CASSGGPGQLLQETQYF. The CDR3 DNA follows: TGTGCCAGCAGCGGTGGTCCGGGACAACTTTTGCAAGAGACCCAGTACTTC.

The rearrangement links TRBV29-1 to TRBJ1-2; TRBD1 matches at 7 bases. Per the germline V gene, CDR1 is SQVTM and CDR2 is ANQGSEA. This CDR3 contains 12 residues. Unmatched junction bases numbered 3, after V lost 4 bases and J lost 4 bases. The CDR3 region is CSVVTGRYGYTF. CDR3 DNA: TGCAGCGTTGTGACAGGGCGCTATGGCTACACCTTC.

This chain links TRBV5-4 with TRBJ2-1, with 7 bases matching TRBD1. CDR1 is SGHNT, CDR2 YYREEE, per germline (reference sequence). J lost 0 bases, V lost 4 bases, and 10 bases had no gene match. This CDR3 has 17 residues. CDR3 residues: CASSPTGLVSSYNEQFF. The CDR3 nucleotides are TGTGCCAGCAGCCCGACAGGGTTGGTTAGCTCCTACAATGAGCAGTTCTTC.

This rearrangement joins TRBV5-1 to TRBJ2-3; 12 positions agree with TRBD2. Per germline, CDR1 SGHRS and CDR2 YFSETQ. The CDR3 is made up of 18 amino acids. Germline trimming cut 0 bases from V and 1 base from J; bases unmatched to any gene: 6. The DNA of the CDR3 is TGCGCCAGCAGCTTGGGGACTAGCGGGGCGTCTCGCACAGATACGCAGTATTTT. Translating gives CASSLGTSGASRTDTQYF.

The chain links TRBV3-1 (or the pseudogene TRBV3-2) to TRBJ1-2, with 10 bases aligning to TRBD1. The germline CDR1 and CDR2 sequences are LGHDT and YNNKEL (reference sequence). This CDR3 contains 14 residues. V dropped 1 base and J dropped 8; count of bases not matched to a gene: 4. The CDR3 sequence: CASSQADRGLGYTF. As DNA, the CDR3 is TGTGCCAGCAGCCAAGCAGACAGGGGGCTCGGCTACACCTTC.

V and J are TRBV18 and TRBJ2-3; 7 nucleotides line up with TRBD1. The junction had 8 bases not matched to a gene; V was cut back by 1 base and J by 7 bases. CDR3 size: 15 residues. Germline V CDR1 and CDR2: KGHSH, LQKENI. CDR3 region: CASSPQATGFHTQYF. CDR3 nucleotides: TGTGCCAGCTCACCACAGGCGACAGGGTTTCATACGCAGTATTTT.

This chain joins TRBV5-5 and TRBJ2-7; 9 bases fit TRBD1. The V segment lost 1 base and the J segment 5 bases; nucleotides outside the gene matches: 4. Germline loops: CDR1 SGHKS, CDR2 YYEKEE (reference sequence). This CDR3 has 14 residues. CDR3 nucleotides: TGTGCCAGCAGCTTGACCGGACAGGGGAACGAGCAGTACTTC. Protein sequence: CASSLTGQGNEQYF.

This chain joins TRBV6-1 and TRBJ2-7; 7 bases fit TRBD1. CDR1 MNHNS and CDR2 SASEGT come from the germline V gene. Trimming cost V 2 bases and J 2 bases; bases outside gene matches: 3. There are 14 residues in the CDR3. The CDR3 region is CASSELRGPYEQYF. CDR3 in DNA: TGTGCCAGCAGTGAACTGAGGGGGCCCTACGAGCAGTACTTC.

V usage is TRBV7-9 and J usage is TRBJ2-7; 9 nucleotides agree with TRBD1. CDR3 length equals 16 residues. Germline V CDR1 and CDR2: SEHNR, FQNEAQ (reference sequence). V dropped 5 bases and J dropped 2; count of bases not matched to a gene: 10. This CDR3 is CASSGPPGQGPYEQYF. The CDR3 DNA reads TGTGCCAGCAGCGGACCCCCGGGACAGGGACCCTACGAGCAGTACTTC.

This rearrangement joins TRBV6-2 or TRBV6-3 to TRBJ1-2; no reliable D call. There are 12 residues in the CDR3. The V gene lost 7 bases and the J gene lost 6 bases, with 12 bases spanning the gap. CDR1 is MNHEY and CDR2 is SVGEGT in the germline V gene. The CDR3, as DNA: TGTGCCAGCACCCCGGGGAGAGATGGCTACACCTTC. Protein: CASTPGRDGYTF.

The chain uses TRBV11-2 and TRBJ2-7; 7 bases map to TRBD2. The V and J ends lost 5 bases and 3 bases, in that order; junction bases with no gene match: 13. There are 16 residues in the CDR3. Germline CDR1 reads SGHAT; CDR2 reads FQNNGV. In DNA form, the CDR3 reads TGTGCCAGCAGCCTCAGGGTCGCGGGGGAAAGCTACGAGCAGTACTTC. Translation gives CASSLRVAGESYEQYF.

J is TRBJ1-1 and V is TRBV4-2, with D possibly being TRBD1 (5 bases). V was cut by 1 base and J by 0 bases, with 18 bases left in between. Germline CDR1 LGHNA, CDR2 YNFKEQ. The CDR3 is 18 residues long. The CDR3 region is CASSQVPRETQMNTEAFF. CDR3 in DNA: TGTGCCAGCAGCCAAGTACCCAGGGAAACTCAAATGAACACTGAAGCTTTCTTT.